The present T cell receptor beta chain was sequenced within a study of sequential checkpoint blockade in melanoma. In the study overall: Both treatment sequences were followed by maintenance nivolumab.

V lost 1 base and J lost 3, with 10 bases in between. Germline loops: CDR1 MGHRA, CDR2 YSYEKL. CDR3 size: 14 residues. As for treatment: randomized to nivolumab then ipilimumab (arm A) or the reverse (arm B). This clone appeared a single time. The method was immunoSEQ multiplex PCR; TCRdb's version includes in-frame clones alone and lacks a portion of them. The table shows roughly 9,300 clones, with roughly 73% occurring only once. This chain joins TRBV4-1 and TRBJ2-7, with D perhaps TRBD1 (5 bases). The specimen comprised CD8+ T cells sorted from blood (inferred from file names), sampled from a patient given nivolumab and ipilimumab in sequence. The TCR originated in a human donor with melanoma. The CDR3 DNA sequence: TGCGCCAGCAGCCAAGGACAGAATAGCTACGAGCAGTACTTC. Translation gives CASSQGQNSYEQYF.